Given below is one T cell receptor (beta chain) in context. The junction differs from germline at one of its ends, possibly a read error. Amplified TCR beta CDR3 regions came from RNA transcripts. A first-round RT-PCR of the TCR CDR3 used the HTBI primer set. TCRdb reanalysed the multiplex PCR reads using MiXCR and keeps one entry per CDR3 protein. The data show just over 550,000 distinct CDR3 sequences, with 40% to 55% seen just once and 8.2% held by the top ten. These data are taken from a study of T cells in Graves' hyperthyroidism and ophthalmopathy. Germline V gene lookup returns CDR1 SEHNR and CDR2 FQNEAQ (reference sequence). This CDR3 region has 15 residues.

The receptor's source is a young woman with Graves' hyperthyroidism. The gene calls are TRBV7-9 and TRBJ2-7, with D uncertain. The sample consisted of peripheral blood or thyroid tissue (not recorded which). The CDR3: CASSPGVGPFYEQYF. DNA for the CDR3: TGCGCCAGCAGCCCAGGCGTTGGGCCTTTCTACGAGCAGTACTTC.